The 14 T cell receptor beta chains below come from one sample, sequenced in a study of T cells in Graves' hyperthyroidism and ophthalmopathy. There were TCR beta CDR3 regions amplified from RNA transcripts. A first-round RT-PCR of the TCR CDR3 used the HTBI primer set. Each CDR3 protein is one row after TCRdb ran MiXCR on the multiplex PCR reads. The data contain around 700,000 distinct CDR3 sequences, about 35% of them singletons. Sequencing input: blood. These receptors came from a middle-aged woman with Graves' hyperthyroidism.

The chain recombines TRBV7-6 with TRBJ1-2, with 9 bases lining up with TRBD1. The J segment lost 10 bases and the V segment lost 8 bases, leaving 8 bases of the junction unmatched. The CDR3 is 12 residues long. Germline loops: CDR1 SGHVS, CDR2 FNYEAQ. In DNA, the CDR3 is TGTGCCAGCCGGCCAGGGACAGGGACCTACACCTTC. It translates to CASRPGTGTYTF. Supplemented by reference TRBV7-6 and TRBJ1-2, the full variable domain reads GAGVSQSPRYKVTKRGQDVALRCDPISGHVSLYWYRQALGQGPEFLTYFNYEAQQDKSGLPNDRFSAERPEGSISTLTIQRTEQRDSAMYRCASRPGTGTYTFGSGTRLTVV.

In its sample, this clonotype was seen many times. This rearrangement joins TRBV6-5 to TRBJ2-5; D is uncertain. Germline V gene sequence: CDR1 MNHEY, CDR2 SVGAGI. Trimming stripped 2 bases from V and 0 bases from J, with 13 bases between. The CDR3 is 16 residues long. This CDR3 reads CASSYRPPRYQETQYF. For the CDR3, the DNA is TGTGCCAGCAGTTACCGACCGCCCAGGTACCAAGAGACCCAGTACTTC.

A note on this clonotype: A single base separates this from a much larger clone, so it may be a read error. CDR3 coding DNA: TGTGCCAGCAGCTCTCGACCCGGGACAGGGCCCTGCGAGCAGTACTTC. It is translated as CASSSRPGTGPCEQYF. The chain combines TRBV7-2 with TRBJ2-7; 9 bases match TRBD1. This CDR3 has 16 residues. V was pared by 4 bases and J by 6 bases, with 13 bases of the junction left unmatched. Germline V gene sequence: CDR1 SGHTA, CDR2 FQGNSA.

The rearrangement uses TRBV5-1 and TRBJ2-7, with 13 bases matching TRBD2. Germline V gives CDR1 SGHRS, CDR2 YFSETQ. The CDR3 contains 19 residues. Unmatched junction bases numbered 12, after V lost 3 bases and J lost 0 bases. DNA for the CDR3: TGCGCCAGCAGCTCATCTGTACTAGCGGGAGGGTCCCCCTCCTACGAGCAGTACTTC. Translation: CASSSSVLAGGSPSYEQYF.

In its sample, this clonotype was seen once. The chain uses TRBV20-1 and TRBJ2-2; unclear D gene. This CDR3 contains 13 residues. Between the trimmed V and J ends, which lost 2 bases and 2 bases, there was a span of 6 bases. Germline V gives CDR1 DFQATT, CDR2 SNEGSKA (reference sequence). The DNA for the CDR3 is TGCAGTGCTAGAAACGCTAACACCGGGGAGCTGTTTTTT. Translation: CSARNANTGELFF.

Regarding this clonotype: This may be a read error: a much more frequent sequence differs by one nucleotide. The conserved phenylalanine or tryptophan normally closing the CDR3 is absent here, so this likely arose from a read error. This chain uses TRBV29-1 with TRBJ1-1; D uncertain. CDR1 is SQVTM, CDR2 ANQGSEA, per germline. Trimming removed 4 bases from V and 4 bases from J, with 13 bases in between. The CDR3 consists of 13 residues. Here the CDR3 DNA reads TGCAGCGTTGGGTTTAGGCCTCTCACTGAAGCTTTCCTT. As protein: CSVGFRPLTEAFL.

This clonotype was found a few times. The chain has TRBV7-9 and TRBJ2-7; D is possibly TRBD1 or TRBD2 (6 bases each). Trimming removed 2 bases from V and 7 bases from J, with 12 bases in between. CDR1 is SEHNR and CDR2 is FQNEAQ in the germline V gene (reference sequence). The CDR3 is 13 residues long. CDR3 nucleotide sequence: TGTGCCAGCAGCTTATTTGGGGGGCATGAGCAGTACTTC. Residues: CASSLFGGHEQYF.

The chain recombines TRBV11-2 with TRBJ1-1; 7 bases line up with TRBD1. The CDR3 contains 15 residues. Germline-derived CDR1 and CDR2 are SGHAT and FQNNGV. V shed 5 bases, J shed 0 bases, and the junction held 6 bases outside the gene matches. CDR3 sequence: CASSGRGTVNTEAFF. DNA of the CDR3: TGTGCCAGCAGCGGTCGCGGGACAGTGAACACTGAAGCTTTCTTT. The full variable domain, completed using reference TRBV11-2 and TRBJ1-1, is EAGVAQSPRYKIIEKRQSVAFWCNPISGHATLYWYQQILGQGPKLLIQFQNNGVVDDSQLPKDRFSAERLKGVDSTLKIQPAKLEDSAVYLCASSGRGTVNTEAFFGQGTRLTVV.

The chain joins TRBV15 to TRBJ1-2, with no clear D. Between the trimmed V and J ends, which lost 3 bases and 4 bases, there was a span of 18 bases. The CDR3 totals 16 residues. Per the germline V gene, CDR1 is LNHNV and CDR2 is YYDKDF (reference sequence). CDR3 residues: CATSSYSLGRPYGYTF. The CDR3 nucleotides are TGTGCCACCAGCAGTTACTCGTTGGGCAGACCCTATGGCTACACCTTC.

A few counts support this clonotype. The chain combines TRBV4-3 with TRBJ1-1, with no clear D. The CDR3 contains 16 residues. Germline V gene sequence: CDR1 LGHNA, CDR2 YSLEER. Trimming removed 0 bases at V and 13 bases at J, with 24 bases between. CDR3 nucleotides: TGCGCCAGCAGCCAAGATCGGAGTGGAATTCTAAGAAGACTTTTCTTT. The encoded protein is CASSQDRSGILRRLFF.

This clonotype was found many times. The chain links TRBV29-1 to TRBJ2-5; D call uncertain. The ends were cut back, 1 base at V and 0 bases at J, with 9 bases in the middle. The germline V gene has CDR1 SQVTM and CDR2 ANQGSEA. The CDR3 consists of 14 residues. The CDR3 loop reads CSVEVPGNQETQYF. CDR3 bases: TGCAGCGTTGAAGTTCCAGGAAACCAAGAGACCCAGTACTTC.

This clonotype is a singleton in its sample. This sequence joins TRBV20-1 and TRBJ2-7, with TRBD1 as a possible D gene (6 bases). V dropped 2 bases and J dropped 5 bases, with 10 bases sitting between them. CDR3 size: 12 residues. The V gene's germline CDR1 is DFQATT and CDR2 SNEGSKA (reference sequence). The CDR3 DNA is TGCAGTGCTAGACTACAGGGTAACGAGCAGTACTTC. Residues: CSARLQGNEQYF.

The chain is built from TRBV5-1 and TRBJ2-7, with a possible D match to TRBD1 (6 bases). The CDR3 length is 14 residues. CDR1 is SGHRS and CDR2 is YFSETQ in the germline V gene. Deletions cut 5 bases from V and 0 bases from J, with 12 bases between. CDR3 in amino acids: CASRDSVVSYEQYF. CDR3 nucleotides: TGCGCCAGCAGGGACAGTGTAGTCTCCTACGAGCAGTACTTC.

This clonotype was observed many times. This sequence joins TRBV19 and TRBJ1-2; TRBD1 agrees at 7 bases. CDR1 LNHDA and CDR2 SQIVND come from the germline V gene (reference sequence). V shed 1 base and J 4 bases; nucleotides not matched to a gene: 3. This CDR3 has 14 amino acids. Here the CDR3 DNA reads TGTGCCAGTAGTATAGCGGGACAGCCCTATGGCTACACCTTC. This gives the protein CASSIAGQPYGYTF. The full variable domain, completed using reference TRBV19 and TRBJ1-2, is DGGITQSPKYLFRKEGQNVTLSCEQNLNHDAMYWYRQDPGQGLRLIYYSQIVNDFQKGDIAEGYSVSREKKESFPLTVTSAQKNPTAFYLCASSIAGQPYGYTFGSGTRLTVV.